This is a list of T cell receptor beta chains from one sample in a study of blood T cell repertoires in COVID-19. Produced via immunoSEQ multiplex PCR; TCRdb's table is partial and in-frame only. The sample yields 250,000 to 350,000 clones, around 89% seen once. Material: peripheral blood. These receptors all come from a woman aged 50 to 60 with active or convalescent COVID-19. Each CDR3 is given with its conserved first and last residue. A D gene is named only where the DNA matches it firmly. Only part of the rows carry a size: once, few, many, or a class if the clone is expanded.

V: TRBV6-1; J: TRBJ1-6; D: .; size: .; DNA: TGTGCCAGCAGTGACAGTCTTTATTCTCCGCCACCCCTCCACTTT; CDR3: CASSDSLYSPPPLHF
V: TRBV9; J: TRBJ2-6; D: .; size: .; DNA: TGTGCCAGCAGCGTTGGGCCTGGCAGGGTGGCCAACGTCCTGACTTTC; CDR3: CASSVGPGRVANVLTF
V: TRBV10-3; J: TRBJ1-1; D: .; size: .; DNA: TGTGCCACCCGGGTTAGCTCGAACACTGAAGCTTTCTTT; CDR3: CATRVSSNTEAFF
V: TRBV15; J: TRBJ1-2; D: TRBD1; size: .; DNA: TGTGCCACCAGCAGGCTGACAGGGTATAGCTATGGCTACACCTTC; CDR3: CATSRLTGYSYGYTF
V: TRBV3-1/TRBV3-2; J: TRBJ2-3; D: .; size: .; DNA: TGTGCCAGCAGCCAAGGACTCAGTACGCAGTATTTT; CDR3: CASSQGLSTQYF
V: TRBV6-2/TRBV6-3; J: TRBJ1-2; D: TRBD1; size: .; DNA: TGTGCCAGCAGCCGACAGGGTTCGAACTATGGCTACACCTTC; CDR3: CASSRQGSNYGYTF
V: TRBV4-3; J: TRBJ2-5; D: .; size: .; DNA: TGCGCCAGCAGCAAGGGCTCGAGGAGCGGGGAGACCCAGTACTTC; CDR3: CASSKGSRSGETQYF
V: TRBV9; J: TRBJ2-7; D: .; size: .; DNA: TGTGCCAGCAGCGTAGCTACGTCGGGGTTCTACGAGCAGTACTTC; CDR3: CASSVATSGFYEQYF
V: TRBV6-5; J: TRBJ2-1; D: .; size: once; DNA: TGTGCCAGCAGTTACATCGATGAGCAGTTCTTC; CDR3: CASSYIDEQFF
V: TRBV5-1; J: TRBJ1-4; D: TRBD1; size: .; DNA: TGCGCCAGCAGCGAACAGGGGGAGCCAAAACTGTTTTTT; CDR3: CASSEQGEPKLFF
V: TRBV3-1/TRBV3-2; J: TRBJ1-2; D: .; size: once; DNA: TGTGCCAGCAGCCAAGATCTAGACAGCGACGGAGGCTACACCTTC; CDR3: CASSQDLDSDGGYTF
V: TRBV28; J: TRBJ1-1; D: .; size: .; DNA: TGTGCCAGCAGTTTTTGGAGGGGTGGCACTGAAGCTTTCTTT; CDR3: CASSFWRGGTEAFF
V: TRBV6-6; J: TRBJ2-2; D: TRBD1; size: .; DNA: TGTGCCAGCAGTTCGACAGGGGGCCCCGGGGAGCTGTTTTTT; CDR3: CASSSTGGPGELFF
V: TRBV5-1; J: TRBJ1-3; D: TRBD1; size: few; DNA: TGCGCCAGCGGACAGGGGTCCGGAAACACCATATATTTT; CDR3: CASGQGSGNTIYF
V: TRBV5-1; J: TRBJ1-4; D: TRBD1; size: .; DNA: TGCGCCAGCAGCCTCCGGACAGGGGGGAGTGAAAAACTGTTTTTT; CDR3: CASSLRTGGSEKLFF
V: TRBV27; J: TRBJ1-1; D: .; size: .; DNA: TGTGCCAGCAGTTTCCGGGGGGGGCCGGGCACTGAAGCTTTCTTT; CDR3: CASSFRGGPGTEAFF
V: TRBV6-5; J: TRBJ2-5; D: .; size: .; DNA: TGTGCCAGCAGTCAACAAGAGACCCAGTACTTC; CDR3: CASSQQETQYF
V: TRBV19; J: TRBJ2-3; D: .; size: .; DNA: TGTGCCAGTAGTAGGGCCGGCACAGATACGCAGTATTTT; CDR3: CASSRAGTDTQYF
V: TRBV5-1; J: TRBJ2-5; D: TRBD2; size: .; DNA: TGCGCCAGCAGCTTGGGAGCGGGAGGGAAAGAGACCCAGTACTTC; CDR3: CASSLGAGGKETQYF
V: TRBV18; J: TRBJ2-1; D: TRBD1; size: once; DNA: TGTGCCAGCTCACCACGGAGAGGTTGGACAGGGGGCAATGAGCAGTTCTTC; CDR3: CASSPRRGWTGGNEQFF
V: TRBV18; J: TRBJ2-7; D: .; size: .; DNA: TGTGCCAGCTCATCGACACAATCCTACGAGCAGTACTTC; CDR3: CASSSTQSYEQYF
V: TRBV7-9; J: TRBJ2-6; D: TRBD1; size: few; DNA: TGTGCCAGCAGCTTAGAGGGGCAGGGGGCCAGAGGGGCCAACGTCCTGACTTTC; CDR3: CASSLEGQGARGANVLTF
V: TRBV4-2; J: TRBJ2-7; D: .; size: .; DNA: TGTGCCAGCAGCCCGGCGACAGTCTCCTACGAGCAGTACTTC; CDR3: CASSPATVSYEQYF
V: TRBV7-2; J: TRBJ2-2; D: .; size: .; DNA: TGTGCCAGCAGCTTATTGCTAGGTGGGGAGCTGTTTTTT; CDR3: CASSLLLGGELFF
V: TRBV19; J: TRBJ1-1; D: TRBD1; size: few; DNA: TGTGCCAGTAGTATAGATCGCGGACAGGCCCCCAAGAAAGGTTTCTTT; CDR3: CASSIDRGQAPKKGFF
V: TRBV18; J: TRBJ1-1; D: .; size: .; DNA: TGTGCCAGCAGCGCACAGGGGAACACTGAAGCTTTCTTT; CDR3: CASSAQGNTEAFF
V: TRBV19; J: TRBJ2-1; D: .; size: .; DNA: TGTGCCAGTAGTTCTAGAACTCCGGGACACCCGGATTTGGAGCAGTTCTTC; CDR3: CASSSRTPGHPDLEQFF
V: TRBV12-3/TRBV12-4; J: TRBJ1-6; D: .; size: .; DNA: TGTGCCAGCAGTTTAGGGGGAGGAACACCCCTCCACTTT; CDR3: CASSLGGGTPLHF
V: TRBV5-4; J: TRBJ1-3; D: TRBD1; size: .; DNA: TGTGCCAGCAGCTCGGGACAGGCAAACACCATATATTTT; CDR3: CASSSGQANTIYF
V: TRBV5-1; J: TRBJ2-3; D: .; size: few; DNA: TGCGCCAGCAGATCTGTTGGGGGGAGAAGCACAGATACGCAGTATTTT; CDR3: CASRSVGGRSTDTQYF
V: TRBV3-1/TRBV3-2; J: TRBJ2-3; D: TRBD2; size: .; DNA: TGTGCCAGCAGCACCCGAACGGGGGGGACAGATACGCAGTATTTT; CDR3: CASSTRTGGTDTQYF
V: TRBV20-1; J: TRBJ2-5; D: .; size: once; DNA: TGCAGTGCTAGTTTACTAGAAGAGACCCAGTACTTC; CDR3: CSASLLEETQYF
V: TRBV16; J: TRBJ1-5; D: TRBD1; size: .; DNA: TGTGCCAGCAGCCCACAGGGGGGTTATCAGCCCCAGCATTTT; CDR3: CASSPQGGYQPQHF
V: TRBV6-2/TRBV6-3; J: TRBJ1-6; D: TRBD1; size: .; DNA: TGTGCCAGCAGTTCCGAACCGGGACAGAGCTCACCCCTCCACTTT; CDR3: CASSSEPGQSSPLHF
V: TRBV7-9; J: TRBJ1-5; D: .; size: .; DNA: TGTGCCAGCAGCCCCATGGGCCATAGCAATCAGCCCCAGCATTTT; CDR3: CASSPMGHSNQPQHF
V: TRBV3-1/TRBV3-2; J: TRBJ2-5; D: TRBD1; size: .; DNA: TGTGCCAGCAGCCGACAGGGTCCCATGGGAGAGACCCAGTACTTC; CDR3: CASSRQGPMGETQYF
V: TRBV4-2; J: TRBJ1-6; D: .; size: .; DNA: TGTGCCAGCAGCCAAATTGTAGAGAATTCACCCCTCCACTTT; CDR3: CASSQIVENSPLHF
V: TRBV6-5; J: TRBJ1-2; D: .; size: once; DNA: TGTGCCAGCAGTTACTCGGGAGGGAGAGCTAACTATGGCTACACCTTC; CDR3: CASSYSGGRANYGYTF
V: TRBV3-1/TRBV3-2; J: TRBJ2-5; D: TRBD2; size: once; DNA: TGTGCCAGCAGCCAGGGGAGTAGCGGGATCGGCAAAGAGACCCAGTACTTC; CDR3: CASSQGSSGIGKETQYF
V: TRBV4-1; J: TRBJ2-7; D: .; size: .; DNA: TGCGCCAGCAGCCAAGTAATCGGAGGGGGCTTAGGCGAGCAGTACTTC; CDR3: CASSQVIGGGLGEQYF
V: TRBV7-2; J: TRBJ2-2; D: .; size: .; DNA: TGTGCCAGCACCTTAATGGGCTCGAACACCGGGGAGCTGTTTTTT; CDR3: CASTLMGSNTGELFF
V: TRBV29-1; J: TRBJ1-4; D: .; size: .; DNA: TGCAGCGTTGCACACCAAACTAATGAAAAACTGTTTTTT; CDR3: CSVAHQTNEKLFF
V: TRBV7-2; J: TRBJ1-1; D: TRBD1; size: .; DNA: TGTGCCAGCAGCTTATCAGGGGGGAACACTGAAGCTTTCTTT; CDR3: CASSLSGGNTEAFF
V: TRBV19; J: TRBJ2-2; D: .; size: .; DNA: TGTGCCAGCCTAAGGGGTGGCCGTCAGAACACCGGGGAGCTGTTTTTT; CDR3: CASLRGGRQNTGELFF
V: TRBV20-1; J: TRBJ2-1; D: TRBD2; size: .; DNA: TGCAGTGCTAGTTTACTAGCGGCGAACTACAATGAGCAGTTCTTC; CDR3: CSASLLAANYNEQFF
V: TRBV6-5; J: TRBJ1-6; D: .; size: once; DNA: TGTGCCAGCAGTTACTCGACACAGGTTAATTCACCCCTCCACTTT; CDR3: CASSYSTQVNSPLHF
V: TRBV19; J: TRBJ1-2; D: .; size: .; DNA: TGTGCCAGTAGTAGGACAGCTGGAGGCTACACCTTC; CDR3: CASSRTAGGYTF
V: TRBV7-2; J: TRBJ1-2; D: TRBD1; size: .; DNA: TGTGCCAGCAGCCCAAGACAGGGCCCCGGGGGCTACACCTTC; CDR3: CASSPRQGPGGYTF
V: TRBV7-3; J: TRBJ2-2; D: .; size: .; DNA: TGTGCCAGCAGCTTAGGAAGCGCGAACACCGGGGAGCTGTTTTTT; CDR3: CASSLGSANTGELFF
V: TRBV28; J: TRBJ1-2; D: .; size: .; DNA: TGTGCCAGCAGTTTGCGCAGGGCGAACTATGGCTACACCTTC; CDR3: CASSLRRANYGYTF
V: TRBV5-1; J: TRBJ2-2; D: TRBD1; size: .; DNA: TGCGCCAGCAGCTTGGGTACAGGGGGCCGTTATCCCGGGGAGCTGTTTTTT; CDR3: CASSLGTGGRYPGELFF
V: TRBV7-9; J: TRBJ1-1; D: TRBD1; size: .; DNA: TGTGCCAGCAGCTCCCTACAGGGGGGGAACACTGAAGCTTTCTTT; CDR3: CASSSLQGGNTEAFF
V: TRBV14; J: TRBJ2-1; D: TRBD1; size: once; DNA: TGTGCCAGCAGCCAAGAAAGGGACAGGGGGGTTAGAGATGAGCAGTTCTTC; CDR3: CASSQERDRGVRDEQFF
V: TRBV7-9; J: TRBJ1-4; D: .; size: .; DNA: TGTGCCAGCAGCTCGAGAAACCTAAATGAAAAACTGTTTTTT; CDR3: CASSSRNLNEKLFF
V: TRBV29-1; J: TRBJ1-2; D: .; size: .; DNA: TGCAGCGTTGAAGACAGGGGCGGCTATGGCTACACCTTC; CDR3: CSVEDRGGYGYTF
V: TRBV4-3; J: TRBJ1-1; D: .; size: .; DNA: TGCGCCAGCAGCCAAGACAGTAGCGGCACTGAAGCTTTCTTT; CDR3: CASSQDSSGTEAFF
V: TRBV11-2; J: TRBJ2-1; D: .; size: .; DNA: TGTGCCAGCAGCCAGGGGGGAGAATCCTACAATGAGCAGTTCTTC; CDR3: CASSQGGESYNEQFF
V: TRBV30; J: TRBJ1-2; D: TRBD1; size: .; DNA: TGTGCCTGGAGACTACAGGGGGTTAACTATGGCTACACCTTC; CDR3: CAWRLQGVNYGYTF
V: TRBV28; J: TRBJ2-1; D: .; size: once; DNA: TGTGCCGCGGGAACAGCCTACAATGAGCAGTTCTTC; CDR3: CAAGTAYNEQFF
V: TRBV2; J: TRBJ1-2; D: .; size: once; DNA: TGTGCCAGCAGCGGCCAGGGACGGAGGGGAACTATGAGCTATGGCTACACCTTC; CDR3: CASSGQGRRGTMSYGYTF